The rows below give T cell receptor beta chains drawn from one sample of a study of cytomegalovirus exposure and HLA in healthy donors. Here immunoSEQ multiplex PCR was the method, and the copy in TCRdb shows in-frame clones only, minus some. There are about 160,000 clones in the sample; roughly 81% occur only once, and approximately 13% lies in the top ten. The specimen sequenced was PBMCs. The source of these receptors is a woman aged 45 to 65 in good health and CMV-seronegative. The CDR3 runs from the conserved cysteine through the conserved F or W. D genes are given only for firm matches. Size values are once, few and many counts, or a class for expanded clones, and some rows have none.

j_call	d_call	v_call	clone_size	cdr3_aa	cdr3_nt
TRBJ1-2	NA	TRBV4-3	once	CASSQGAGAFYGYTF	TGCGCCAGCAGCCAAGGGGCAGGGGCCTTCTATGGCTACACCTTC
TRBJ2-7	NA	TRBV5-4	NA	CASSLGLGRTYEQYF	TGTGCCAGCAGCTTGGGACTAGGACGGACCTACGAGCAGTACTTC
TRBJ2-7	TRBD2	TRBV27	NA	CASSLGSPLAGFLHSYEQYF	TGTGCCAGCAGTTTAGGATCCCCTCTAGCGGGATTCCTTCACTCCTACGAGCAGTACTTC
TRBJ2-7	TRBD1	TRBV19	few	CATRSWTGAYEQYF	TGTGCCACAAGATCTTGGACAGGAGCCTACGAGCAGTACTTC
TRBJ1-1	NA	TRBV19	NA	CASSTKVGGRLNTEAFF	TGTGCCAGTAGTACAAAAGTGGGGGGACGACTAAACACTGAAGCTTTCTTT
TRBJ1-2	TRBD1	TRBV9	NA	CASNGQGAVGYTF	TGTGCCAGCAACGGACAGGGGGCGGTTGGCTACACCTTC
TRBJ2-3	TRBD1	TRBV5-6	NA	CASSWTGQGGADTQYF	TGTGCCAGCAGCTGGACGGGACAGGGAGGGGCAGATACGCAGTATTTT
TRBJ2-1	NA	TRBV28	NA	CASRGELDAYEQFF	TGTGCCAGCAGAGGGGAATTAGACGCCTATGAGCAGTTCTTC
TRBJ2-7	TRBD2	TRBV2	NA	CASRSTSGSYEQYF	TGTGCCAGCAGGTCGACTAGCGGGAGCTACGAGCAGTACTTC
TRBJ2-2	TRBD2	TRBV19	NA	CASSRLAGDLGELFF	TGTGCCAGTAGCCGACTAGCGGGAGACCTCGGGGAGCTGTTTTTT
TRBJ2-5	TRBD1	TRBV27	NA	CASSLRQGSPETQYF	TGTGCCAGCAGTTTAAGACAGGGGAGTCCAGAGACCCAGTACTTC
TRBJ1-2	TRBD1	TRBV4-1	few	CASSSDLGGRNGYTF	TGCGCCAGCAGCTCGGATTTAGGGGGCAGGAATGGCTACACCTTC
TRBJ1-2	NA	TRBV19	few	CASSIQANYGYTF	TGTGCCAGTAGTATCCAGGCTAACTATGGCTACACCTTC
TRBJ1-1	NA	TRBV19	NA	CASSIGGFRGTEAFF	TGTGCCAGTAGTATAGGGGGATTTCGGGGCACTGAAGCTTTCTTT
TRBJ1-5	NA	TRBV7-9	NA	CSSSQSNQPQHF	TGTTCCAGCAGCCAATCCAATCAGCCCCAGCATTTT
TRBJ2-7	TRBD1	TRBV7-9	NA	CASSPGTGGLYEQYF	TGTGCCAGCAGTCCCGGGACAGGGGGCCTCTACGAGCAGTACTTC
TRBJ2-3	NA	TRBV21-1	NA	CASSKERGRKCTDTQYF	TGTGCCAGCAGCAAAGAGAGAGGGAGAAAGTGCACAGATACGCAGTATTTT
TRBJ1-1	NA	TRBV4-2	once	CASSHPGNTEAFF	TGTGCCAGCAGCCATCCGGGGAACACTGAAGCTTTCTTT
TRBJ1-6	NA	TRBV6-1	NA	CASSENYYNSPLHF	TGTGCCAGCAGTGAGAACTACTATAATTCACCCCTCCACTTT
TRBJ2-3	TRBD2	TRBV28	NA	CASSPAGESADTQYF	TGTGCCAGCAGCCCTGCGGGAGAGTCGGCAGATACGCAGTATTTT
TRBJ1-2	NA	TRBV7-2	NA	CASSLAGGGDGYTF	TGTGCCAGCAGCTTAGCGGGAGGGGGAGATGGCTACACCTTC
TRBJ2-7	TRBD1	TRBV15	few	CATSRGDRDASAEQYF	TGTGCCACCAGCAGAGGGGACAGGGACGCTTCAGCCGAGCAGTACTTC
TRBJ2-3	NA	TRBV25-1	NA	CASSESSTTDTQYF	TGTGCCAGCAGTGAATCTTCTACCACAGATACGCAGTATTTT
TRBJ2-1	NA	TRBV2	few	CASSVNRPKGNNEQFF	TGTGCCAGCTCAGTCAACAGGCCAAAGGGGAACAATGAGCAGTTCTTC
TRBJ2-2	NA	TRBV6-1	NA	CASRTLLNTGELFF	TGTGCCAGCAGGACACTTCTGAACACCGGGGAGCTGTTTTTT